This T cell receptor (beta chain) was documented in a study of cytomegalovirus exposure and HLA in healthy donors. Whole-study results and caveats: Accurate HLA-A and HLA-B prediction from TCR beta sequences was reported for most subjects. Accounts indicate the classifier identified cytomegalovirus status with strong specificity and sensitivity.

This clone came up a few times. Its antigen is undetermined. Vbeta (60) and Jbeta (13) primers were used in the PCR. In the authors' workflow: Roughly 12 million shared chains were among approximately 80 million unique TCR beta chains counted in a later analysis. The table came from immunoSEQ multiplex PCR; TCRdb's copy has only in-frame clones and leaves some out. V, J and clone size are those of that table, while D and trimming were read from the DNA. This table has 75,000 to 100,000 clones, 6.5% to 8% appearing once. This sequence was found in a man aged 45-65 years in good health and CMV-seronegative. Material: PBMCs.

CDR3: CASSEMGLAADTQYF. CDR3 nucleotides: TGTGCCAGCAGTGAAATGGGACTAGCAGCAGATACGCAGTATTTT. This chain links TRBV6-1 with TRBJ2-3; 9 nucleotides align to TRBD2. Trimming took 2 bases from V and 4 from J; bases not matched to a gene: 4. The germline gives CDR1 MNHNS, CDR2 SASEGT. CDR3 length: 15 amino acids.